This TCR beta chain was found in a study of blood T cell repertoires in COVID-19 (dated by TCRdb to about 2020). Regarding the complete study: Samples from collaborators originated in the United States, Italy and Spain and spanned both the acute and convalescent phases of COVID-19. Deeply sampled blood TCRbeta repertoires from subjects exposed to, actively infected with, or recovered from COVID-19 were included in the dataset. HLA class I and class II types, where available, came from metadata supplied by the sample provider rather than from assay-based typing. Samples were obtained from the ongoing ImmuneRACE study (first 160 participants) and from over 1,000 subjects provided by 6 global collaborators. The prospective study material was composed of cDNA or gDNA derived from T cells, B-cell-depleted T cells, or PBMCs. A freely available public database, intended as a resource for researchers studying the immune response to SARS-CoV-2, is where the repertoires were released. The sample metadata nearly always contained a de-identified subject ID, COVID-19 status, age in years and sex.

Remarks on this clone: Its binding antigen is unknown. No base qualities exist here, and no much larger clone lies one base off it.

TCRbeta CDR3 regions were amplified from genomic DNA using the immunoSEQ Assay, a bias-controlled multiplex PCR. As for the authors' bioinformatics: Within the assay, amplification of reference gene primers was used to estimate how many nucleated cells each sample contained. To quantify the absolute abundance of each unique TCRbeta CDR3 rearrangement, sequence reads were collapsed and filtered. For each sample, productive Simpson clonality was calculated by taking the square root of Simpson's diversity index across productive rearrangements. TCRdb took this table from immuneACCESS and kept in-frame rearrangements with V and J called. Such tables lack part of the clones; where checked against another copy, unresolved V genes explain under half of the gap, and the rest is unexplained. D and trimming were read from the DNA, whereas the V and J calls and clone size are those reported in that table. The sample table lists about 98,000 clones, 87% of them with a count of one. The top ten hold more than 4.5% of the sample.

Its CDR3 holds 15 amino acids, cysteine through phenylalanine. Only CDR3 DNA remains: 45 bases, in frame from the first base. The germline V gene supplies CDR1 SGHRS and CDR2 YFSETQ. The V end gives up 4 bases and the J end 4 bases, leaving 5 bases in the junction not matched to a gene. Results and caveats for the whole study, not just this receptor: Clinical and demographic metadata were provided uncurated, with the amount varying by source and participant.

Collaborating institutions collected whole blood in K2EDTA tubes following their own protocols. Collaborator samples were shipped for TCRbeta analysis as frozen whole blood, isolated PBMCs, or DNA extracted from either sample type. The V gene is TRBV5-1 and the J gene is TRBJ2-1, with TRBD1 matching 10 junction bases. The sample was peripheral blood. The source is a man between 65 and 85 years old with acute or convalescent COVID-19. CDR3 loop: CASSDPDRGYNEQFF. The bases are TGCGCCAGCAGCGACCCGGACAGGGGGTACAATGAGCAGTTCTTC.